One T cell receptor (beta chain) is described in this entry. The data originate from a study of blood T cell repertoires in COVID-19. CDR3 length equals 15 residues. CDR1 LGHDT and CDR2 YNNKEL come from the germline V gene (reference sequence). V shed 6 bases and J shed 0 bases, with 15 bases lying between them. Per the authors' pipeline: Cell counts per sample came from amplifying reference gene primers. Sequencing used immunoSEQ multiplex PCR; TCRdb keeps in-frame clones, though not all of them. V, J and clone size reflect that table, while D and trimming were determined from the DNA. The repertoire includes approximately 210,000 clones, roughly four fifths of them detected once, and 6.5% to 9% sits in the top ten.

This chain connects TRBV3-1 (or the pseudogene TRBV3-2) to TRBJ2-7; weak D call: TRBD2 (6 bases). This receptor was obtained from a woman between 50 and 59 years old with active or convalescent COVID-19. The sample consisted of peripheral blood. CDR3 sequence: CASRPRGGHSYEQYF. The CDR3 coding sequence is TGTGCCAGCAGACCTAGAGGAGGGCACTCCTACGAGCAGTACTTC.